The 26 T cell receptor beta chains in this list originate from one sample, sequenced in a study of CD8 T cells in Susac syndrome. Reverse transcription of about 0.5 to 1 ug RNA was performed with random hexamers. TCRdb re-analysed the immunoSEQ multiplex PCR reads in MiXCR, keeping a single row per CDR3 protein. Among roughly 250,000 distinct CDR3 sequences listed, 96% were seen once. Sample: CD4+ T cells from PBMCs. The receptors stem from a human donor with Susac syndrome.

The CDR3 bases are TGCAGTGCTAGACTAGCGGGAGAGTGGGGCAATGAGCAGTTCTTC. This translates into CSARLAGEWGNEQFF. The chain couples TRBV20-1 to TRBJ2-1; TRBD2 matches at 10 bases. The CDR3 consists of 15 residues. Germline loops: CDR1 DFQATT, CDR2 SNEGSKA (reference sequence). The J segment lost 6 bases and the V segment lost 2 bases, leaving 7 bases of the junction unmatched.

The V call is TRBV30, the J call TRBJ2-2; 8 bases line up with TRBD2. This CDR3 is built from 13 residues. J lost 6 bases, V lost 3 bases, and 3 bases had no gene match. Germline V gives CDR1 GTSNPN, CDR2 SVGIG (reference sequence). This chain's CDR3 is CAWRKTSAGELFF. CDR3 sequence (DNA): TGTGCCTGGAGGAAGACTAGCGCCGGGGAGCTGTTTTTT. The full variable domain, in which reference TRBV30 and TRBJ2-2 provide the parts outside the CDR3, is SQTIHQWPATLVQPVGSPLSLECTVEGTSNPNLYWYRQAAGRGLQLLFYSVGIGQISSEVPQNLSASRPQDRQFILSSKKLLLSDSGFYLCAWRKTSAGELFFGEGSRLTVL.

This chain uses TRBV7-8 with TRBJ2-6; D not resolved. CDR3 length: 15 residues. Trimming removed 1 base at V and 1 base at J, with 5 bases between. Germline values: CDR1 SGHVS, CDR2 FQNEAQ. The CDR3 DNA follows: TGTGCCAGCAGCTTAGTGGCTTCTGGGGCCAACGTCCTGACTTTC. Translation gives CASSLVASGANVLTF.

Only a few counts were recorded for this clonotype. The CDR3 nucleotides read TGTGCCAGCAGTTTTTTGGATGAGCAGTTCTTC. Protein product: CASSFLDEQFF. V usage is TRBV12-3 or TRBV12-4 and J usage is TRBJ2-1; D gene ambiguous. There are 11 residues in the CDR3. V lost 3 bases to trimming and J lost 8 bases, with 5 bases between them.

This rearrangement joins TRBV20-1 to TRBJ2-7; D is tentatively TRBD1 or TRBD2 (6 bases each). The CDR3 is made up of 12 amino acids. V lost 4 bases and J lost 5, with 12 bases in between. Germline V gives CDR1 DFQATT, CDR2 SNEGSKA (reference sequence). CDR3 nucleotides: TGCAGTGCTAAGGGGGGTATCGACGAGCAGTACTTC. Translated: CSAKGGIDEQYF.

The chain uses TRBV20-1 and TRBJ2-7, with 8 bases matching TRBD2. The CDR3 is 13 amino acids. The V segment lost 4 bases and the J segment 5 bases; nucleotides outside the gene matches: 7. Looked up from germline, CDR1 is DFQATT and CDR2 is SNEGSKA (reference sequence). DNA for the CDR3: TGCAGTGCTACGGGACTAGTGCGTGACGAGCAGTACTTC. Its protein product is CSATGLVRDEQYF.

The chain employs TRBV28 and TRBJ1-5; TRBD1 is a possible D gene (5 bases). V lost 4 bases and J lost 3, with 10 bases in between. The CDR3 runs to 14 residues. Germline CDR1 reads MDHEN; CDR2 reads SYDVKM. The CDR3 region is CASSSGLFNQPQHF. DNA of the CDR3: TGTGCCAGCAGTTCGGGACTTTTCAATCAGCCCCAGCATTTT.

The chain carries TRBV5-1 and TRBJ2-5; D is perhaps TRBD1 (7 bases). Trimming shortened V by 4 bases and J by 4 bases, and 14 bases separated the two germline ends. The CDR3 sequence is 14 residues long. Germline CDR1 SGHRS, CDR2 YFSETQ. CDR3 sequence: CASSGGTVGETQYF. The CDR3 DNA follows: TGCGCCAGCAGCGGGGGGACAGTGGGAGAGACCCAGTACTTC. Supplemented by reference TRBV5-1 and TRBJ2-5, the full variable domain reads KAGVTQTPRYLIKTRGQQVTLSCSPISGHRSVSWYQQTPGQGLQFLFEYFSETQRNKGNFPGRFSGRQFSNSRSEMNVSTLELGDSALYLCASSGGTVGETQYFGPGTRLLVL.

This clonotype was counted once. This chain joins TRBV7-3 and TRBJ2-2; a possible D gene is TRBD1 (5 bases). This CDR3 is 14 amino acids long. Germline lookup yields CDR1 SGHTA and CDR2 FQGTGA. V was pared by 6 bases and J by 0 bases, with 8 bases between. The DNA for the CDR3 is TGTGCCAGCAGACAGGACCCGAACACCGGGGAGCTGTTTTTT. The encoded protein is CASRQDPNTGELFF.

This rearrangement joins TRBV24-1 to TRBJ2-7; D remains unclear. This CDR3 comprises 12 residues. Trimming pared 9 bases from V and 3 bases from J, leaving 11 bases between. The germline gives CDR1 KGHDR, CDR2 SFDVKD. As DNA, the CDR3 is TGTGCCACCCGGACCCTTTACTACGAGCAGTACTTC. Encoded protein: CATRTLYYEQYF.

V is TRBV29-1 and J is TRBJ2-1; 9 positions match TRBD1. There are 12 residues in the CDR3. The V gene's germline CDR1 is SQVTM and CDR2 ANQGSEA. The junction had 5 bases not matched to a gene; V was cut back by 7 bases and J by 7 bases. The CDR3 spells CSGGQGRNEQFF. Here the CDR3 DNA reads TGCAGCGGGGGACAGGGAAGGAATGAGCAGTTCTTC.

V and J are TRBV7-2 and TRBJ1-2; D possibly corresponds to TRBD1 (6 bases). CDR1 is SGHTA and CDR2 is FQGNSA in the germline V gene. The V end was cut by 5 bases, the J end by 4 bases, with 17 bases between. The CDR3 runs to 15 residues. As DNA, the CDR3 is TGTGCCAGCAGCACGGCGGGCGGGGGGGCCTATGGCTACACCTTC. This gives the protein CASSTAGGGAYGYTF.

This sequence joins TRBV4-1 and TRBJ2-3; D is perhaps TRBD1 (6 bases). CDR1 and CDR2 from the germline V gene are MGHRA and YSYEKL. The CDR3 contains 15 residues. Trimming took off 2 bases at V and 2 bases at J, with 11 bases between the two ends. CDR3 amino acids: CASSQKGQTTDTQYF. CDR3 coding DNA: TGCGCCAGCAGCCAAAAAGGACAGACCACAGATACGCAGTATTTT.

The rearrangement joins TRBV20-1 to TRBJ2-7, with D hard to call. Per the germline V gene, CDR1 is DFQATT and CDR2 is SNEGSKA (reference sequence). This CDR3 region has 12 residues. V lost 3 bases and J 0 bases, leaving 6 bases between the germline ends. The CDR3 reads CSASTASYEQYF. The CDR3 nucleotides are TGCAGTGCTAGTACAGCCTCCTACGAGCAGTACTTC.

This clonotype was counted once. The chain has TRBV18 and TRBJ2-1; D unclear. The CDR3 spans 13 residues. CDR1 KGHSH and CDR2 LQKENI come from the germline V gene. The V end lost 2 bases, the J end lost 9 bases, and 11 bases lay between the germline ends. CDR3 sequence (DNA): TGTGCCAGCTCACCATACGAAAATGGTGAGCAGTTCTTC. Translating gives CASSPYENGEQFF.

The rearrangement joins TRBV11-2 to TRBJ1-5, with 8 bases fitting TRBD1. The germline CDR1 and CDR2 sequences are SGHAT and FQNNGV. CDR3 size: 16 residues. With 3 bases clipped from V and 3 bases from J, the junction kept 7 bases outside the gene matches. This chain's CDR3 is CASSFGSGGFNQPQHF. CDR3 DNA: TGTGCCAGCAGCTTTGGGTCAGGGGGCTTCAATCAGCCCCAGCATTTT.

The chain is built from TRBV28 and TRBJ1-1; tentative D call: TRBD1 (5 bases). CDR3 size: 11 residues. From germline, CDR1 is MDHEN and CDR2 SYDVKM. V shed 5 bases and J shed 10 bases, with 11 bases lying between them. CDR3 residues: CASSTGGRAFF. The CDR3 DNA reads TGTGCCAGCAGTACGGGGGGAAGAGCTTTCTTT.

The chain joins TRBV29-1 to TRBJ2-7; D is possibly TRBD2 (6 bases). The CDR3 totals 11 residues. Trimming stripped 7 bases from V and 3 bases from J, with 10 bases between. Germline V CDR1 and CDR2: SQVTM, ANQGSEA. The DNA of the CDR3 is TGCAGCGCCGGGACTGACTACGAGCAGTACTTC. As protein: CSAGTDYEQYF.

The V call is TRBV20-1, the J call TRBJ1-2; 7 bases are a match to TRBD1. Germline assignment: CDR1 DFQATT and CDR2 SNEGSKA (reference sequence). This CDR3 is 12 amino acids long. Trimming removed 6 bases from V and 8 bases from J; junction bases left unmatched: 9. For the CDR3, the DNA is TGCAGTGCCATCGGACAGGCGCTCGGCTACACCTTC. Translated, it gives CSAIGQALGYTF.

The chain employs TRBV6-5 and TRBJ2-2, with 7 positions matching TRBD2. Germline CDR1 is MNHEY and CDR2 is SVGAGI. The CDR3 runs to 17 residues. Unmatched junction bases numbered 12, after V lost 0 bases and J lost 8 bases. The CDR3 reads CASSYSRTSGTRGELFF. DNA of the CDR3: TGTGCCAGCAGTTACTCTAGGACTAGTGGGACGAGGGGGGAGCTGTTTTTT.

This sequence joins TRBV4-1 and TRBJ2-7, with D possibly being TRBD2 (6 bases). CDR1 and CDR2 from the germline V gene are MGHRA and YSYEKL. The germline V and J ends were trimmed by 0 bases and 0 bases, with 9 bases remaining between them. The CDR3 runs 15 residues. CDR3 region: CASSQETRSSYEQYF. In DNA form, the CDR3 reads TGCGCCAGCAGCCAAGAGACTAGGAGCTCCTACGAGCAGTACTTC.

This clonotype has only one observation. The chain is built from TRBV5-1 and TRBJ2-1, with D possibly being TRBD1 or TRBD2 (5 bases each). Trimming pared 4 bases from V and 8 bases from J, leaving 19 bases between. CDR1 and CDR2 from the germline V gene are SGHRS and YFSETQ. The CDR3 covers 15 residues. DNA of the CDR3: TGCGCCAGCAGCCCGGAGAAGGTGGGGGTTTATGAGCAGTTCTTC. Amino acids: CASSPEKVGVYEQFF.

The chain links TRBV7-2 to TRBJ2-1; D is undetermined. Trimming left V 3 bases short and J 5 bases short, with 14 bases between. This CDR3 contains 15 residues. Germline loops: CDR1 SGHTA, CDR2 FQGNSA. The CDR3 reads CASSLVGPFNNEQFF. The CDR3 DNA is TGTGCCAGCAGCTTGGTCGGGCCCTTTAACAATGAGCAGTTCTTC. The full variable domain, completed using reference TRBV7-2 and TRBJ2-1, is GAGVSQSPSNKVTEKGKDVELRCDPISGHTALYWYRQSLGQGLEFLIYFQGNSAPDKSGLPSDRFSAERTGGSVSTLTIQRTQQEDSAVYLCASSLVGPFNNEQFFGPGTRLTVL.

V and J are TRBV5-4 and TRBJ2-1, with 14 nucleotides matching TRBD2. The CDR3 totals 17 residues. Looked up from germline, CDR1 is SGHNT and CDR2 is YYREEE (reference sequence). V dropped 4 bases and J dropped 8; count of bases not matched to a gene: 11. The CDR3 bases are TGTGCCAGCAGCCGAAACGCAGGGACTAGCGGGAGCCATGAGCAGTTCTTC. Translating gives CASSRNAGTSGSHEQFF.

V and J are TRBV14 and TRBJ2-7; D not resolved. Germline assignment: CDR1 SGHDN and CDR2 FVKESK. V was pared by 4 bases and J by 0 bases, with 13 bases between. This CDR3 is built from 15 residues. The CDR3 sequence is CASSRSYSNSYEQYF. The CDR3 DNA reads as TGTGCCAGCAGCCGGTCCTACAGCAACTCCTACGAGCAGTACTTC.

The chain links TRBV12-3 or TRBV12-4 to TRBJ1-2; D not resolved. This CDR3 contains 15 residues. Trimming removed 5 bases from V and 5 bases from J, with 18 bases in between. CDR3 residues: CASSPPPWVLYGYTF. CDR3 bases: TGTGCCAGCAGTCCCCCCCCGTGGGTTTTGTATGGCTACACCTTC.